This passage covers 2 T cell receptor beta chains from one sample sequenced in a study of control samples from healthy donors and cancer patients. The method was immunoSEQ multiplex PCR; TCRdb's version includes in-frame clones alone and lacks a portion of them. The data contain about 100,000 clones, more than 75% of them singletons. The sequenced sample consisted of blood. Receptor source: a woman in her 50s in good health.

This chain joins TRBV14 and TRBJ1-2, with TRBD1 as a possible D gene (6 bases). This CDR3 has 14 residues. CDR1 and CDR2 from the germline V gene are SGHDN and FVKESK. Trimming took off 0 bases at V and 8 bases at J, with 13 bases between the two ends. The CDR3 DNA is TGTGCCAGCAGCCAAGATCTCAGGGGCTGGGGCTACACCTTC. Translating it yields CASSQDLRGWGYTF.

The chain recombines TRBV5-8 with TRBJ1-1; D is undetermined. Trimming took 4 bases from V and 3 from J, leaving 19 bases between them. Germline V gene data show CDR1 as SGHTS and CDR2 as YDEGEE. The CDR3 totals 16 residues. The CDR3 sequence is CASSDLLGIGYTEAFF. For the CDR3, the DNA is TGTGCCAGCAGCGATCTGTTGGGTATTGGTTACACTGAAGCTTTCTTT.